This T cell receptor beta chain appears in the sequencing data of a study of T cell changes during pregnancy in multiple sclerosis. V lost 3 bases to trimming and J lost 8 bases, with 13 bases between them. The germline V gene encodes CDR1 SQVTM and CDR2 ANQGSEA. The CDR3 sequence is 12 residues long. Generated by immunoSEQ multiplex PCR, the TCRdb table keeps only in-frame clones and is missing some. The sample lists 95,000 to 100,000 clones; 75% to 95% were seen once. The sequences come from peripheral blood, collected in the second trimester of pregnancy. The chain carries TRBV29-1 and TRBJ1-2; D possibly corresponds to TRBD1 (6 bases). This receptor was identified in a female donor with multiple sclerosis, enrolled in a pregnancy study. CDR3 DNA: TGCAGCGTTGAGGGGGCAGGGCGCGGCTACACCTTC. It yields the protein CSVEGAGRGYTF.